One sample yielded the 18 T cell receptor beta chains listed below, sequenced in a study of neurological immune-mediated disorders. TCRdb processed the 5' RACE reads anew with MiXCR; each CDR3 protein has one entry. The data show 78,000 or so distinct CDR3 sequences, 5% to 5.5% seen once. Sequencing input: PBMCs. Receptors were obtained from a woman in her 30s with multiple sclerosis.

Many counts were recorded for this clonotype. The chain links TRBV5-1 to TRBJ1-3; 8 positions agree with TRBD1. The CDR3 runs to 16 residues. V shed 0 bases, J shed 4 bases, and the junction held 6 bases outside the gene matches. Germline-derived CDR1 and CDR2 are SGHRS and YFSETQ. This CDR3 reads CASSLAGGQRGNTIYF. Written as DNA, the CDR3 is TGCGCCAGCAGCTTGGCAGGGGGCCAGAGGGGAAACACCATATATTTT. Full variable domain (rest looked up from reference TRBV5-1 and TRBJ1-3): KAGVTQTPRYLIKTRGQQVTLSCSPISGHRSVSWYQQTPGQGLQFLFEYFSETQRNKGNFPGRFSGRQFSNSRSEMNVSTLELGDSALYLCASSLAGGQRGNTIYFGEGSWLTVV.

This clonotype was observed at least ten times. This chain connects TRBV5-1 to TRBJ2-1; D perhaps matches TRBD2 (5 bases). The CDR3 extends over 15 amino acids. Trimming cost V 2 bases and J 2 bases, with 11 bases left between them. Germline V gene data show CDR1 as SGHRS and CDR2 as YFSETQ. In DNA, the CDR3 is TGCGCCAGCAGCTTAGGACTCTTAGCCTACAATGAGCAGTTCTTC. This gives the protein CASSLGLLAYNEQFF.

This clonotype appeared many times. The rearrangement joins TRBV20-1 to TRBJ2-1; TRBD2 matches 9 bases. The CDR3 sequence is 16 residues long. The germline CDR1 and CDR2 sequences are DFQATT and SNEGSKA (reference sequence). The J segment lost 5 bases and the V segment lost 1 base, leaving 9 bases of the junction unmatched. CDR3 loop: CSARGLAGGSDNEQFF. The CDR3 region has the DNA TGCAGTGCTAGAGGGTTGGCGGGAGGGTCCGACAATGAGCAGTTCTTC.

This clonotype appeared many times. The J gene is TRBJ2-1, the V gene TRBV5-5; tentative D call: TRBD2 (6 bases). The CDR3 runs 15 residues. V was clipped by 4 bases and J by 2 bases, with 13 bases between them. Germline CDR1 reads SGHKS; CDR2 reads YYEKEE (reference sequence). The CDR3 sequence is CASSLGTGAYNEQFF. The DNA for the CDR3 is TGTGCCAGCAGCCTCGGGACGGGGGCCTACAATGAGCAGTTCTTC.

This clonotype was detected only a few times. This is likely a read error, given that the CDR3 carries no conserved phenylalanine or tryptophan at its end. The chain links TRBV29-1 to TRBJ2-7; 9 positions agree with TRBD1. Germline CDR1 reads SQVTM; CDR2 reads ANQGSEA. The CDR3 totals 13 residues. The CDR3 is CSAEQGAGYEQYN. The CDR3 nucleotides are TGCAGCGCTGAACAGGGGGCAGGGTACGAGCAGTACAAC.

This clonotype was counted ten times or more. This chain joins TRBV20-1 and TRBJ2-1; no clear D gene. V was shortened by 2 bases and J by 4 bases, with 21 bases between the two germline ends. CDR1 and CDR2 from the germline V gene are DFQATT and SNEGSKA (reference sequence). The CDR3 consists of 17 residues. The CDR3 sequence is CSARNPTGTIIYNEQFF. The CDR3 DNA reads TGCAGTGCTAGAAACCCTACCGGCACGATAATATACAATGAGCAGTTCTTC.

The V gene is TRBV18, the J gene TRBJ2-1; D is ambiguous. This CDR3 spans 13 amino acids. Germline loops: CDR1 KGHSH, CDR2 LQKENI. Deletions cut 3 bases from V and 10 bases from J, with 13 bases between. The CDR3 sequence: CASSPPLLGEQFF. In nucleotides, the CDR3 is TGTGCCAGCTCACCGCCCCTCCTTGGGGAGCAGTTCTTC.

This clonotype occurred many times. The chain employs TRBV12-3 or TRBV12-4 and TRBJ1-1; TRBD1 matches 9 bases. The CDR3 runs 14 residues. The ends lost 7 bases at V and 1 base at J; junction bases unmatched: 4. The CDR3 reads CASKSGQGNTEAFF. CDR3 coding DNA: TGTGCCAGCAAATCGGGACAGGGGAACACTGAAGCTTTCTTT.

This rearrangement joins TRBV10-3 to TRBJ2-3; D remains ambiguous. Looked up from germline, CDR1 is ENHRY and CDR2 is SYGVKD. V shed 4 bases and J shed 2 bases, with 7 bases lying between them. The CDR3 spans 13 residues. The CDR3 sequence is CAISAGTTDTQYF. The CDR3 DNA reads TGTGCCATCAGTGCTGGAACCACAGATACGCAGTATTTT.

Many counts were recorded for this clonotype. The chain couples TRBV2 to TRBJ2-7; D is undetermined. Deletions cut 1 base from V and 4 bases from J, with 2 bases between. The CDR3 loop spans 11 amino acids. CDR1 SNHLY and CDR2 FYNNEI come from the germline V gene. The CDR3 DNA follows: TGTGCCAGCAGTGAAGGGTACGAGCAGTACTTC. It specifies CASSEGYEQYF.

This clonotype was recorded many times. The chain joins TRBV20-1 to TRBJ2-3, with D perhaps TRBD1 (5 bases). This CDR3 contains 14 residues. V was clipped by 3 bases and J by 6 bases, with 16 bases between them. Germline lookup yields CDR1 DFQATT and CDR2 SNEGSKA (reference sequence). Here the CDR3 reads CSASGQGDGDTQYF. The CDR3 bases are TGCAGTGCTAGTGGTCAGGGTGACGGGGATACGCAGTATTTT.

The chain carries TRBV14 and TRBJ1-1, with D uncertain. CDR1 SGHDN and CDR2 FVKESK come from the germline V gene. Trimming took 2 bases from V and 0 from J, leaving 4 bases between them. The length of the CDR3 is 13 residues. The CDR3 DNA reads as TGTGCCAGCAGCCAATTGCTGAACACTGAAGCTTTCTTT. As protein: CASSQLLNTEAFF.

Many counts were recorded for this clonotype. The chain links TRBV27 to TRBJ1-5; D is uncertain. From germline, CDR1 is MNHEY and CDR2 SMNVEV (reference sequence). Trimming shortened V by 6 bases and J by 0 bases, and 12 bases separated the two germline ends. This CDR3 is 15 amino acids long. In DNA form, the CDR3 reads TGTGCCAGCAGGGATGTGGTGTATAGCAATCAGCCCCAGCATTTT. It specifies CASRDVVYSNQPQHF.

This clonotype was picked up many times. The chain joins TRBV12-3 or TRBV12-4 to TRBJ1-1; 8 bases agree with TRBD1. J was trimmed by 1 base and V by 6 bases; bases with no gene match: 10. CDR3 length: 16 residues. The CDR3 sequence: CASSPAPGQENTEAFF. CDR3 nucleotide sequence: TGTGCCAGCAGCCCAGCTCCGGGACAGGAGAACACTGAAGCTTTCTTT.

This clonotype was observed many times. The genes are TRBV6-1 and TRBJ1-4, with D unclear. The V and J ends lost 4 bases and 2 bases respectively, with 8 bases between them. Germline V gives CDR1 MNHNS, CDR2 SASEGT. This CDR3 is 14 amino acids long. CDR3 nucleotides: TGTGCCAGCAGTGTTTCGCGCACTAATGAAAAACTGTTTTTT. Encoded protein: CASSVSRTNEKLFF.

This clonotype came up many times. Here the CDR3 DNA reads TGCGCCAGCAGCTTGGGGCTAGCGGGAGGCTTCGAGCAGTACTTC. As protein: CASSLGLAGGFEQYF. The chain uses TRBV5-1 and TRBJ2-7, with 11 bases fitting TRBD2. The germline V gene has CDR1 SGHRS and CDR2 YFSETQ. Trimming removed 0 bases from V and 6 bases from J; junction bases left unmatched: 5. CDR3 length: 15 residues.

This clonotype was detected a few times. The chain has TRBV6-2 or TRBV6-3 and TRBJ2-7; D may match TRBD1 or TRBD2 (6 bases each). V shed 5 bases and J shed 5 bases, with 13 bases lying between them. The CDR3 is 13 amino acids. Looked up from germline, CDR1 is MNHEY and CDR2 is SVGEGT. The chain's CDR3 is CASSRGESNEQYF. CDR3 DNA: TGTGCCAGCAGTAGGGGGGAATCCAACGAGCAGTACTTC.

The sample holds many counts of this clonotype. J is TRBJ2-2 and V is TRBV5-8; the D gene is possibly TRBD2 (6 bases). Germline V gives CDR1 SGHTS, CDR2 YDEGEE. Trimming stripped 7 bases from V and 1 base from J, with 14 bases between. CDR3 size: 15 residues. The CDR3 sequence is CASGGERENTGELFF. CDR3 bases: TGTGCCAGCGGCGGGGAGCGCGAGAACACCGGGGAGCTGTTTTTT.